This record covers a single T cell receptor beta chain. Antigen: not known. The data were obtained in a study of cytomegalovirus exposure and HLA in healthy donors. Study-wide context: The same platform as the approximately 670 first-cohort repertoires was used for the 110 or so validation repertoires, a later analysis reported.

TCRdb's table, derived via immunoSEQ multiplex PCR, lists solely in-frame clones and lacks some. The data hold around 250,000 clones, with nearly 90% observed a single time. This CDR3 contains 19 residues. In germline, CDR1 is SNHLY, CDR2 FYNNEI. Between the trimmed V and J ends, which lost 2 bases and 3 bases, there was a span of 20 bases. Overall study results and limits: With high specificity and sensitivity, the classifier reportedly diagnosed cytomegalovirus status. According to the study, roughly 160 TCR beta chains were cytomegalovirus-associated. In vitro experiments confirmed that three CMV-associated chains were specific for CMV antigens.

The sample taken for sequencing was PBMCs. The rearrangement links TRBV2 to TRBJ1-6; D is perhaps TRBD1 (5 bases). This clonotype was sampled from a woman under 30 in good health and CMV-seronegative. CDR3 protein: CASSESERALTVYNSPLHF. For the CDR3, the DNA is TGTGCCAGCAGTGAATCCGAAAGGGCCCTGACAGTCTATAATTCACCCCTCCACTTT.